These 15 T cell receptor beta chains were sequenced from one sample in a study of cytomegalovirus exposure and HLA in healthy donors. Clones were sequenced by immunoSEQ multiplex PCR, and TCRdb holds only the in-frame ones, with some missing. This sample carries over 200,000 clones, 90% of them seen once, and the ten largest clones take around 0.34%. What was sequenced was PBMCs. The receptors originated from a woman under 30 in good health and CMV-seronegative.

The sample holds a few counts of this clone. The chain employs TRBV7-9 and TRBJ1-1; no reliable D call. The germline V gene has CDR1 SEHNR and CDR2 FQNEAQ (reference sequence). The ends were cut back, 3 bases at V and 7 bases at J, with 3 bases in the middle. The CDR3 has 10 residues. CDR3 region: CASSFNEAFF. In DNA, the CDR3 is TGTGCCAGCAGCTTTAATGAAGCTTTCTTT.

Note on this clone: This may arise from a read error, as a much more abundant clone is one base away. The same CDR3 arises from other DNA sequences in this sample as well. The chain uses TRBV6-1 and TRBJ2-5; 11 nucleotides match TRBD2. CDR1 is MNHNS, CDR2 SASEGT, per germline. J was trimmed by 1 base and V by 2 bases; bases with no gene match: 0. The length of the CDR3 is 15 residues. The CDR3 nucleotides are TGTGCCAGCAGTGAACTAGCGGGGGGCCAAGAGACCCAGTACTTC. It encodes CASSELAGGQETQYF.

The chain uses TRBV27 and TRBJ2-5; 7 bases map to TRBD1. The germline CDR1 and CDR2 sequences are MNHEY and SMNVEV (reference sequence). This CDR3 spans 14 amino acids. V shed 4 bases and J 5 bases; nucleotides not matched to a gene: 7. The CDR3 region has the DNA TGTGCCAGCAGTTCCCAGACAGGGCGGGAGACCCAGTACTTC. Encoded protein: CASSSQTGRETQYF.

The J gene is TRBJ1-2, the V gene TRBV15, with 10 nucleotides matching TRBD1. Germline loops: CDR1 LNHNV, CDR2 YYDKDF (reference sequence). This CDR3 is built from 14 residues. V shed 6 bases, J shed 1 base, and the junction held 2 bases outside the gene matches. The CDR3 DNA is TGTGCCACCAGGGACAGGGGGGATAACTATGGCTACACCTTC. As protein: CATRDRGDNYGYTF.

The chain is built from TRBV7-2 and TRBJ1-5; D is ambiguous. CDR1 and CDR2 (germline): SGHTA, FQGNSA. Trimming took off 5 bases at V and 3 bases at J, with 8 bases between the two ends. CDR3 length: 13 residues. CDR3 amino acids: CASSPTVNQPQHF. The CDR3 DNA reads as TGTGCCAGCAGCCCCACGGTCAATCAGCCCCAGCATTTT. The variable domain in full, with the rest retrieved from reference TRBV7-2 and TRBJ1-5, is GAGVSQSPSNKVTEKGKDVELRCDPISGHTALYWYRQSLGQGLEFLIYFQGNSAPDKSGLPSDRFSAERTGGSVSTLTIQRTQQEDSAVYLCASSPTVNQPQHFGDGTRLSIL.

The rearrangement uses TRBV14 and TRBJ2-1; D is undetermined. This CDR3 is built from 14 residues. Trimming pared 2 bases from V and 2 bases from J, leaving 7 bases between. From germline, CDR1 is SGHDN and CDR2 FVKESK. The CDR3 DNA follows: TGTGCCAGCAGCCAACTAGGTACCTACAATGAGCAGTTCTTC. This encodes CASSQLGTYNEQFF.

J is TRBJ2-3 and V is TRBV18; D is unclear. With 0 bases removed from V and 6 bases from J, the gap between germline ends came to 7 bases. The CDR3 runs 13 residues. Germline V gene sequence: CDR1 KGHSH, CDR2 LQKENI. In DNA form, the CDR3 reads TGTGCCAGCTCACCACCAGGAGAGGATACGCAGTATTTT. Its translation is CASSPPGEDTQYF.

The CDR3 nucleotides are TGCGCCAGCAGCCGGACAGAAACTGAAGCTTTCTTT. Protein product: CASSRTETEAFF. The chain links TRBV5-1 to TRBJ1-1, with a weak D call TRBD1 (6 bases). Germline CDR1 reads SGHRS; CDR2 reads YFSETQ. The CDR3 loop spans 12 amino acids. The ends were cut back, 4 bases at V and 5 bases at J, with 9 bases in the middle.

The rearrangement links TRBV6-6 to TRBJ2-2; TRBD2 agrees at 10 bases. The J segment lost 3 bases and the V segment lost 6 bases, leaving 7 bases of the junction unmatched. Per germline, CDR1 MNHNY and CDR2 SVGAGI (reference sequence). The CDR3 has 16 residues. CDR3 loop: CASSHPSGGDTGELFF. In DNA, the CDR3 is TGTGCCAGCAGCCACCCTAGCGGGGGTGACACCGGGGAGCTGTTTTTT.

This chain links TRBV6-1 with TRBJ1-5, with D unclear. This CDR3 spans 15 amino acids. The ends were cut back, 8 bases at V and 0 bases at J, with 14 bases in the middle. Germline assignment: CDR1 MNHNS and CDR2 SASEGT. The CDR3 DNA sequence: TGTGCCAGCGAGGCTGGGTCAGATAGCAATCAGCCCCAGCATTTT. Translating it yields CASEAGSDSNQPQHF.

The chain links TRBV28 to TRBJ1-6; D is possibly TRBD1 (6 bases). With 7 bases removed from V and 3 bases from J, the gap between germline ends came to 16 bases. This CDR3 is 16 amino acids long. Germline assignment: CDR1 MDHEN and CDR2 SYDVKM. The CDR3: CASISLARGYNSPLHF. The CDR3 DNA reads TGTGCCAGCATCTCGCTCGCCAGGGGCTATAATTCACCCCTCCACTTT. The whole variable domain, filled in from reference TRBV28 and TRBJ1-6, reads DVKVTQSSRYLVKRTGEKVFLECVQDMDHENMFWYRQDPGLGLRLIYFSYDVKMKEKGDIPEGYSVSREKKERFSLILESASTNQTSMYLCASISLARGYNSPLHFGNGTRLTVT.

V gene TRBV5-4 combines with J gene TRBJ1-2; the match to TRBD1 covers 12 bases. CDR3 length: 17 amino acids. Per germline, CDR1 SGHNT and CDR2 YYREEE (reference sequence). Germline trimming cut 2 bases from V and 7 bases from J; bases unmatched to any gene: 12. The DNA of the CDR3 is TGTGCCAGCAGCTTTAATTGGGGGACAGGGGGCAGGATTGGCTACACCTTC. This translates into CASSFNWGTGGRIGYTF. The full variable domain, its missing parts supplied by reference TRBV5-4 and TRBJ1-2, is ETGVTQSPTHLIKTRGQQVTLRCSSQSGHNTVSWYQQALGQGPQFIFQYYREEENGRGNFPPRFSGLQFPNYSSELNVNALELDDSALYLCASSFNWGTGGRIGYTFGSGTRLTVV.

The chain carries TRBV30 and TRBJ1-5; 8 bases map to TRBD1. The V gene's germline CDR1 is GTSNPN and CDR2 SVGIG (reference sequence). The CDR3 is made up of 14 amino acids. The trim removed 4 bases at V and 5 bases at J, leaving 7 bases unmatched. The CDR3 DNA reads as TGTGCCTGGACCCGGACAGGGCTACATCAGCCCCAGCATTTT. It yields the protein CAWTRTGLHQPQHF.

The chain links TRBV27 to TRBJ2-3; TRBD2 matches 10 bases. Trimming took 4 bases from V and 0 from J; bases not matched to a gene: 7. Per the germline V gene, CDR1 is MNHEY and CDR2 is SMNVEV (reference sequence). The CDR3 is made up of 17 amino acids. Here the CDR3 reads CASSSRTSGTSTDTQYF. The CDR3 nucleotides are TGTGCCAGCAGTTCGAGGACTAGCGGCACAAGCACAGATACGCAGTATTTT.

V gene TRBV9 combines with J gene TRBJ1-1; TRBD1 aligns across 9 bases. Trimming at V came to 3 bases and at J to 3 bases, leaving 9 bases not matched to a gene. CDR1 is SGDLS and CDR2 is YYNGEE in the germline V gene. The CDR3 sequence is 16 residues long. The CDR3, as DNA: TGTGCCAGCAGCGGGTTCCCCAGGACAGGGGACACTGAAGCTTTCTTT. Protein sequence: CASSGFPRTGDTEAFF.